The 11 T cell receptor beta chains in this list originate from one sample, sequenced in a study of CD8+CD57+ T cells in acquired aplastic anemia. Previously, flow cytometry had revealed CD8+CD57+ cell expansion in the patients chosen for sequencing. Profiles of TCR beta VDJ and CDR3 were generated from a genomic DNA template. In TCRdb, the reads were re-called with MiXCR into one record per CDR3 protein. The sample yields approximately 220,000 distinct CDR3 sequences, about 44% seen once. The sequencing input was sorted CD4+, CD8+, or CD8+CD57+ T cells (not recorded which) from PBMCs. Every receptor here comes from a human donor with aplastic anemia.

V and J are TRBV2 and TRBJ2-2; TRBD1 might be the D (6 bases). Germline-derived CDR1 and CDR2 are SNHLY and FYNNEI. Between the trimmed V and J ends, which lost 7 bases and 6 bases, there was a span of 15 bases. The CDR3 spans 14 residues. The CDR3 DNA sequence: TGTGCCAGCAACAGGGATCAGGGTTCCGGGGAGCTGTTTTTT. Its protein is CASNRDQGSGELFF.

In this sample, this clonotype turned up many times. This chain connects TRBV14 to TRBJ1-1; D not resolved. CDR1 and CDR2 (germline): SGHDN, FVKESK. CDR3 size: 11 residues. Trimming took 8 bases from V and 9 from J, leaving 13 bases between them. Here the CDR3 DNA reads TGTGCCAGCTTCTCAGGACGCAAAGCTTTCTTT. Translated: CASFSGRKAFF.

V is TRBV28 and J is TRBJ2-1, with 12 bases identical to TRBD2. Losses at the gene ends were 7 bases for V and 9 bases for J; bases not matched to a gene: 7. CDR3 length: 14 residues. The V gene's germline CDR1 is MDHEN and CDR2 SYDVKM. This CDR3 reads CASKTSGRLPEQFF. CDR3 DNA: TGTGCCAGCAAAACTAGCGGGAGGCTGCCTGAGCAGTTCTTC.

In the case of this clonotype: A much larger clonotype is one base distant, so this may be a read error. CDR3 protein: CASSVFGSGLGSEQFF. The DNA of the CDR3 is TGTGCCAGCAGCGTATTCGGCAGCGGTCTCGGTAGTGAGCAGTTCTTC. The chain is built from TRBV9 and TRBJ2-1; D possibly corresponds to TRBD2 (5 bases). The CDR3 extends over 16 amino acids. Germline loops: CDR1 SGDLS, CDR2 YYNGEE. V lost 1 base, J lost 9 bases, and 20 bases lay in between.

At least ten counts were recorded for this clonotype. The CDR3 nucleotides read TGTGCCAGCAGTTTAGACACTAACTATGGCTACACCTTC. The encoded protein is CASSLDTNYGYTF. The genes are TRBV12-3 or TRBV12-4 and TRBJ1-2; no definite D call. Trimming pared 1 base from V and 0 bases from J, leaving 3 bases between. This CDR3 has 13 residues.

This chain connects TRBV10-1 to TRBJ2-5; maybe TRBD2 (6 bases). The CDR3 consists of 16 residues. V shed 6 bases and J shed 0 bases, with 17 bases lying between them. Germline assignment: CDR1 WNHNN and CDR2 SYGVQD (reference sequence). CDR3 amino acids: CASSSGRDSYQETQYF. For the CDR3, the DNA is TGCGCCAGCAGCTCAGGACGGGACTCGTACCAAGAGACCCAGTACTTC.

The gene calls are TRBV11-2 and TRBJ2-4, with TRBD2 identical over 12 bases. Germline V gene sequence: CDR1 SGHAT, CDR2 FQNNGV. Trimming cost V 4 bases and J 0 bases; bases outside gene matches: 7. This CDR3 region has 18 residues. The CDR3 nucleotides are TGTGCCAGCAGCTCTCGGACTAGCGGGATATTAGCCAAAAACATTCAGTACTTC. Amino acids: CASSSRTSGILAKNIQYF.

Comments on this clonotype: At one of its ends the junction is not consistent with the germline gene, which may arise from a read error. The chain recombines TRBV6-6 with TRBJ1-5; D may be TRBD1 (5 bases). The germline CDR1 and CDR2 sequences are MNHNY and SVGAGI (reference sequence). The CDR3 length is 14 residues. The CDR3 region is CAISEGREGQPQHF. The DNA of the CDR3 is TGTGCCATCAGTGAGGGGAGGGAAGGACAGCCCCAGCATTTT.

This clonotype was detected a few times. This chain joins TRBV4-2 and TRBJ1-1; no firm D call. V was clipped by 0 bases and J by 4 bases, with 15 bases between them. Germline-derived CDR1 and CDR2 are LGHNA and YNFKEQ. The CDR3 runs 16 residues. The CDR3: CASSQDLGLGSTEAFF. The CDR3, as DNA: TGTGCCAGCAGCCAAGATTTGGGTTTAGGGAGCACTGAAGCTTTCTTT.

With regard to this clonotype: Possible read error: a much larger clone is one base away. The rearrangement joins TRBV7-9 to TRBJ1-1; 10 nucleotides align to TRBD1. The trim removed 4 bases at V and 6 bases at J, leaving 8 bases unmatched. The CDR3 loop spans 15 amino acids. The germline V gene has CDR1 SEHNR and CDR2 FQNEAQ (reference sequence). The CDR3 bases are TGTGCCAGCAGCTCGACCGGGACAGGGGACGCTGAAGCTTTCTTT. Translation: CASSSTGTGDAEAFF.

Of note for this clonotype: A much larger clone is a single base away; this may be a read error. The chain has TRBV7-6 and TRBJ2-3, with D perhaps matching TRBD2 (6 bases). Per the germline V gene, CDR1 is SGHVS and CDR2 is FNYEAQ. V lost 5 bases to trimming and J lost 3 bases, with 9 bases between them. This CDR3 is 13 amino acids long. As DNA, the CDR3 is TGTGCCAGCAGCCCGACTAGGACAGATACGCAGTATTTT. As protein: CASSPTRTDTQYF.